This T cell receptor beta chain originates from a study of blood T cell repertoires in COVID-19. Background on the study: The samples span acute and convalescent COVID-19 from the United States, Italy and Spain. Nucleic acid was either cDNA or gDNA, and it came from T cells, B-cell-depleted T cells, or PBMCs.

The CDR3 consists of 15 residues. V lost 4 bases, J lost 8 bases, and 17 bases lay in between. Looked up from germline, CDR1 is MDHEN and CDR2 is SYDVKM. Original processing methods: The authors estimated nucleated cell counts from reference gene primer amplification. The repertoire was sequenced with immunoSEQ multiplex PCR; TCRdb's copy has only in-frame clones and lacks some. Clone size and the V and J calls come from that table; the DNA yielded D and trimming. The table has under 300,000 clones, 65% to 90% seen once. The sequenced sample consisted of peripheral blood. The TCR comes from a woman aged 80 or older with active or convalescent COVID-19. The chain carries TRBV28 and TRBJ1-4; D possibly corresponds to TRBD1 (5 bases). The CDR3 spells CASSSAGRSGEKLFF. DNA for the CDR3: TGTGCCAGCAGTTCGGCGGGGCGTAGTGGGGAAAAACTGTTTTTT.